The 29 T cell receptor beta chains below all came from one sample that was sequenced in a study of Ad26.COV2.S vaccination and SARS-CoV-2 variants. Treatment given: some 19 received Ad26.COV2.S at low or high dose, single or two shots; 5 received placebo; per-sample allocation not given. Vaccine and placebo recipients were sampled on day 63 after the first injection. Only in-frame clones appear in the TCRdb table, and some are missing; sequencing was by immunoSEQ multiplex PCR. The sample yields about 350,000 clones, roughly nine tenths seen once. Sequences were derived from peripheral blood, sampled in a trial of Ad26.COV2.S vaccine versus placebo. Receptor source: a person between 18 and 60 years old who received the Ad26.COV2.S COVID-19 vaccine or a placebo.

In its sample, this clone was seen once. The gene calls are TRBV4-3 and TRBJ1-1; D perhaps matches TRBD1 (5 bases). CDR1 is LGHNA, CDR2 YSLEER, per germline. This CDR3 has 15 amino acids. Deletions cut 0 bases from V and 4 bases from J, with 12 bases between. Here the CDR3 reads CASSQDRVTTTEAFF. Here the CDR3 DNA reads TGCGCCAGCAGCCAAGACAGGGTAACTACCACTGAAGCTTTCTTT.

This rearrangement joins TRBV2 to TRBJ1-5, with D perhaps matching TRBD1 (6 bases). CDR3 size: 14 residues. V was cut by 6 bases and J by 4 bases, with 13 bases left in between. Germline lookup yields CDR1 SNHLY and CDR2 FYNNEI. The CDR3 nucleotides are TGTGCCAGCAGATTAACAGGGCAGAATCAGCCCCAGCATTTT. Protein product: CASRLTGQNQPQHF. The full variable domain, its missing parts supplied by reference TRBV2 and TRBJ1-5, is EPEVTQTPSHQVTQMGQEVILRCVPISNHLYFYWYRQILGQKVEFLVSFYNNEISEKSEIFDDQFSVERPDGSNFTLKIRSTKLEDSAMYFCASRLTGQNQPQHFGDGTRLSIL.

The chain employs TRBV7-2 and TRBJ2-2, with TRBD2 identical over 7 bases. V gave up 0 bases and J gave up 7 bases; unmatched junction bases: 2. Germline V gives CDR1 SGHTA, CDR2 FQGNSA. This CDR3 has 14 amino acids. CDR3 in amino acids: CASSLAGGIGELFF. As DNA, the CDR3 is TGTGCCAGCAGCTTAGCGGGGGGGATCGGGGAGCTGTTTTTT.

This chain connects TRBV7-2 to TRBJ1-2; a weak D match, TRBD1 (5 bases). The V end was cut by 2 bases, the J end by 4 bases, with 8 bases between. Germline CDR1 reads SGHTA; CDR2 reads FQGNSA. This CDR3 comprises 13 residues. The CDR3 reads CASSLQGVYGYTF. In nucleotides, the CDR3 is TGTGCCAGCAGCTTACAGGGCGTCTATGGCTACACCTTC.

CDR3: CASKSGQRDTDTQYF. For the CDR3, the DNA is TGTGCCAGTAAATCAGGACAGCGTGACACAGATACGCAGTATTTT. The V and J genes are TRBV27 and TRBJ2-3; D may be TRBD1 (6 bases). This CDR3 has 15 amino acids. Germline V CDR1 and CDR2: MNHEY, SMNVEV (reference sequence). The germline V and J ends were trimmed by 9 bases and 2 bases, with 18 bases remaining between them.

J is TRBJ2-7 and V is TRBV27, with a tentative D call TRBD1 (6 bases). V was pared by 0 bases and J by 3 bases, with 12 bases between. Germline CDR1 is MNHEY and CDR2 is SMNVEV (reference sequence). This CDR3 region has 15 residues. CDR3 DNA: TGTGCCAGCAGTTTATCGGGCAGGGGCCGCTACGAGCAGTACTTC. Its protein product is CASSLSGRGRYEQYF.

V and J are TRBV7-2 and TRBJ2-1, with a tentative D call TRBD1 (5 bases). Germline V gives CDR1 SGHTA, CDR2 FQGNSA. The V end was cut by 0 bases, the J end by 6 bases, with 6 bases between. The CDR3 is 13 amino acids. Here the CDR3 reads CASSLAQGNEQFF. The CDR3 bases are TGTGCCAGCAGCTTAGCGCAGGGCAATGAGCAGTTCTTC.

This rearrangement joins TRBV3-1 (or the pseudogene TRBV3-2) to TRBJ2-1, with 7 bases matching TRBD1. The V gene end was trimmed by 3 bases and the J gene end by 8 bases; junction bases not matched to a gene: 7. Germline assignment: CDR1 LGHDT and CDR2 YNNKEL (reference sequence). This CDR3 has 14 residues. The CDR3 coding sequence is TGTGCCAGCAGCCAGGACCGAAGGGGGCATGAGCAGTTCTTC. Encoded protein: CASSQDRRGHEQFF.

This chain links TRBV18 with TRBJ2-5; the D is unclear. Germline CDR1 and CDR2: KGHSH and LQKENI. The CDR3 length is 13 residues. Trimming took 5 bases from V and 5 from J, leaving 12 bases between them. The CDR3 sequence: CASSAHHGETQYF. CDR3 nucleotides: TGTGCCAGCTCAGCACACCATGGGGAGACCCAGTACTTC. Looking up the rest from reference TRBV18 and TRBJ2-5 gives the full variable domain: NAGVMQNPRHLVRRRGQEARLRCSPMKGHSHVYWYRQLPEEGLKFMVYLQKENIIDESGMPKERFSAEFPKEGPSILRIQQVVRGDSAAYFCASSAHHGETQYFGPGTRLLVL.

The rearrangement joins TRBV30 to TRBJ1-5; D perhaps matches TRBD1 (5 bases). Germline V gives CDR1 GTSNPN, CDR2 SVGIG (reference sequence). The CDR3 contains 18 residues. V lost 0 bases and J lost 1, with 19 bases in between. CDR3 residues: CAWSVRVGTTRSNQPQHF. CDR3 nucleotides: TGTGCCTGGAGTGTACGGGTGGGGACTACGAGGAGCAATCAGCCCCAGCATTTT.

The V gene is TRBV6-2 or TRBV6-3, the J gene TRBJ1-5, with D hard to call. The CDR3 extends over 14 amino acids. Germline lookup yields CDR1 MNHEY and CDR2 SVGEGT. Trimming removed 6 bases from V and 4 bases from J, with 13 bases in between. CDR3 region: CASSEGDWNQPQHF. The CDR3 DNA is TGTGCCAGCAGCGAGGGTGATTGGAATCAGCCCCAGCATTTT.

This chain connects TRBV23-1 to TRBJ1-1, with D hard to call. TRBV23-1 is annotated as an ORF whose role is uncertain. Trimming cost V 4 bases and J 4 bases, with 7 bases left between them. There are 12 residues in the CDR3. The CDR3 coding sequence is TGCGCCAGCAGTCTGGGCGCCACTGAAGCTTTCTTT. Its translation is CASSLGATEAFF.

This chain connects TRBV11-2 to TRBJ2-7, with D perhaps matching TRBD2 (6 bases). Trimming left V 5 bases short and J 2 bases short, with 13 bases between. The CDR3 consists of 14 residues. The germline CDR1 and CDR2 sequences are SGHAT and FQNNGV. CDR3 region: CASSASRTTYEQYF. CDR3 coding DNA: TGTGCCAGCAGCGCCTCCCGGACTACCTACGAGCAGTACTTC. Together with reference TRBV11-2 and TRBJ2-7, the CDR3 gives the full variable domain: EAGVAQSPRYKIIEKRQSVAFWCNPISGHATLYWYQQILGQGPKLLIQFQNNGVVDDSQLPKDRFSAERLKGVDSTLKIQPAKLEDSAVYLCASSASRTTYEQYFGPGTRLTVT.

CDR3 residues: CASSRGQDNYGYTF. CDR3 coding DNA: TGTGCCAGCAGTCGCGGACAGGATAACTATGGCTACACCTTC. The rearrangement joins TRBV6-5 to TRBJ1-2; 7 nucleotides line up with TRBD1. The CDR3 runs 14 residues. The V gene's germline CDR1 is MNHEY and CDR2 SVGAGI. V gave up 5 bases and J gave up 1 base; unmatched junction bases: 4.

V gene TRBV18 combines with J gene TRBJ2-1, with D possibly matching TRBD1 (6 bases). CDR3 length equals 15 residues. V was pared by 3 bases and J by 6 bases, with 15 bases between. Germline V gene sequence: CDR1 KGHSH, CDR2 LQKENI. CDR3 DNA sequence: TGTGCCAGCTCACCGGGCGGACAGAATTCCAATGAGCAGTTCTTC. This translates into CASSPGGQNSNEQFF.

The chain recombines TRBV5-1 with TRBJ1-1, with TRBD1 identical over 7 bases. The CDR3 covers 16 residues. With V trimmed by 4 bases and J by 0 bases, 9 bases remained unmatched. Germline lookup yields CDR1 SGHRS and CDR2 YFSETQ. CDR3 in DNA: TGCGCCAGCAGCCTAGAAGGGGGACAGATGAACACTGAAGCTTTCTTT. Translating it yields CASSLEGGQMNTEAFF.

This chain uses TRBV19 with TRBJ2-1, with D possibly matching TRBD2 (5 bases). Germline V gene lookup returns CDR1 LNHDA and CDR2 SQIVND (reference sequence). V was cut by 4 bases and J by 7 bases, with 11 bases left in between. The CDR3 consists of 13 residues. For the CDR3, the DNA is TGTGCCAGTAGTAACGGAGGTGGTAATGAGCAGTTCTTC. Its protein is CASSNGGGNEQFF.

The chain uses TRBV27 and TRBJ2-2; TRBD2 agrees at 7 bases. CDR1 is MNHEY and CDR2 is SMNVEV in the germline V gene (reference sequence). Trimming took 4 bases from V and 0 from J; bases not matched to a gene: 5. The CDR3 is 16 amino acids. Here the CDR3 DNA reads TGTGCCAGCAGTTATGCGCGGGGGTCGAACACCGGGGAGCTGTTTTTT. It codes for CASSYARGSNTGELFF.

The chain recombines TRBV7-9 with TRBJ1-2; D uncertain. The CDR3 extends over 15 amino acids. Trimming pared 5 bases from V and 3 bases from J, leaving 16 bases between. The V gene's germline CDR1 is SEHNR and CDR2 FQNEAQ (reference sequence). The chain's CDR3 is CASSPPMARDYGYTF. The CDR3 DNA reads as TGTGCCAGCAGCCCCCCGATGGCCAGAGACTATGGCTACACCTTC.

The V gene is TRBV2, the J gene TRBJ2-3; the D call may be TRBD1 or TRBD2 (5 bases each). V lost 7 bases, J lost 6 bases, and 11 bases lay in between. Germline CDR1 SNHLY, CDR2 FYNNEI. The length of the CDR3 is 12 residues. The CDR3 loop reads CASIGTGDTQYF. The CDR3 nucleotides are TGTGCCAGCATAGGGACGGGGGATACGCAGTATTTT.

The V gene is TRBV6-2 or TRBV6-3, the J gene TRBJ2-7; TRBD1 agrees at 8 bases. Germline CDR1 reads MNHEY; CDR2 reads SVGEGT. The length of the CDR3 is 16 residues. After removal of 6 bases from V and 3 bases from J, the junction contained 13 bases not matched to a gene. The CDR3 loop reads CASSRPLDRVFYEQYF. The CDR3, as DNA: TGTGCCAGCAGCCGCCCACTGGACAGGGTTTTCTACGAGCAGTACTTC.

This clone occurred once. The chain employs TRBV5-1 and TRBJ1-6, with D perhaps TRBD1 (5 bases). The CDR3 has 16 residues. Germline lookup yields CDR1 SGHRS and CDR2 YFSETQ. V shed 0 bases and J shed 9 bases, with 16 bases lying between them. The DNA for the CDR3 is TGCGCCAGCAGCTTGGTGGGGGTTGAGCTAGGTTCACCCCTCCACTTT. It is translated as CASSLVGVELGSPLHF.

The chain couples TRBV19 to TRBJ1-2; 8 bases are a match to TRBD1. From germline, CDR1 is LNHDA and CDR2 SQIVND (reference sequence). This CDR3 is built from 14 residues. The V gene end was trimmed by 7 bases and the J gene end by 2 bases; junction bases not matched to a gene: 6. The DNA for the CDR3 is TGTGCCAGTACCCGGACAGGGACAAACTATGGCTACACCTTC. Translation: CASTRTGTNYGYTF.

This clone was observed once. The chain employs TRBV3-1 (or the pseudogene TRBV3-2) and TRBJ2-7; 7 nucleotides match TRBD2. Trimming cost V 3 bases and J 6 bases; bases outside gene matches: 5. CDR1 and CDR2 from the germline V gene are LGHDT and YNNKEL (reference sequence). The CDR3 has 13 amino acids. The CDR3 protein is CASSQTQRGEQYF. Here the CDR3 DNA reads TGTGCCAGCAGCCAGACCCAGCGGGGCGAGCAGTACTTC.

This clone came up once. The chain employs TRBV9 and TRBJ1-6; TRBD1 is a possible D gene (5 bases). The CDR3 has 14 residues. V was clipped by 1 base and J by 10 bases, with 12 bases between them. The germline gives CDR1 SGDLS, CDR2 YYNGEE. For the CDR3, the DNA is TGTGCCAGCAGCGTAAGACAGACGGGCTCACCCCTCCACTTT. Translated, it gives CASSVRQTGSPLHF.

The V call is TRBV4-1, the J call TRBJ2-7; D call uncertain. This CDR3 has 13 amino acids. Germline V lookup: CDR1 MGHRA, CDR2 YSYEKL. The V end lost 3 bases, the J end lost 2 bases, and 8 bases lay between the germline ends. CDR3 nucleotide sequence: TGCGCCAGCAGCCACGATACAGCCTACGAGCAGTACTTC. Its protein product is CASSHDTAYEQYF.

CDR3 nucleotide sequence: TGTGCCAGCAGTTACGGACAGCGAATGAACACTGAAGCTTTCTTT. It specifies CASSYGQRMNTEAFF. The genes are TRBV6-5 and TRBJ1-1; TRBD1 might be the D (6 bases). CDR3 length equals 15 residues. The ends were cut back, 2 bases at V and 0 bases at J, with 10 bases in the middle. The germline V gene encodes CDR1 MNHEY and CDR2 SVGAGI.

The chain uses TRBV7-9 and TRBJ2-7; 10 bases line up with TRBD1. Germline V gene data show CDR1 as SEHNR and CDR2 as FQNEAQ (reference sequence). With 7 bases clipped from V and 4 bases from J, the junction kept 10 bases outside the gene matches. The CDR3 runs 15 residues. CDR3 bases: TGTGCCAGCAACCGGGCGGGGACAGGGGATTACGAGCAGTACTTC. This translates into CASNRAGTGDYEQYF.

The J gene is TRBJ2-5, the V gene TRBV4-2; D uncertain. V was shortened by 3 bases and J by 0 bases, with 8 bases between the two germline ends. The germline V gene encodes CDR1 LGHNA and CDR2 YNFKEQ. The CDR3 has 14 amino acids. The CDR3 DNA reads TGTGCCAGCAGCCATTGGCCGGACCAAGAGACCCAGTACTTC. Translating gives CASSHWPDQETQYF.